This T cell receptor beta chain was captured by sequencing in a study of CD8 T cells in Susac syndrome. Study outcomes and limitations: The study's TCR sequencing and HLA analysis drew on a certain number of individuals. That number was acknowledged as relatively small.

The CDR3 runs 13 residues. Germline CDR1 and CDR2: SQVTM and ANQGSEA. Trimming took off 3 bases at V and 9 bases at J, with 15 bases between the two ends. RNA amounts of roughly 0.45 to 1 ug underwent reverse transcription with random hexamers. By means of immunoSEQ multiplex PCR, TCR beta CDR3 spanning 54 Vbeta and 13 Jbeta underwent amplification. Each CDR3 protein is one row after TCRdb ran MiXCR on the immunoSEQ multiplex PCR reads. The sample has around 130,000 distinct CDR3 sequences, around 96% seen once. A word on this clonotype: Its antigen is undetermined.

Sequencing targeted TCR beta in T cells from blood (CD8+ and CD4+). TEMRA cells were enriched by FACS, and CD4+ and CD8+ T cells were negatively isolated. This receptor was obtained from a human donor with multiple sclerosis. Input material: CD4+ T cells from PBMCs. The chain employs TRBV29-1 and TRBJ2-4; a possible D gene is TRBD2 (5 bases). The CDR3 loop is CSVDGLGVGIQYF. CDR3 bases: TGCAGCGTTGACGGGCTGGGAGTGGGCATTCAGTACTTC.